Listed below are T cell receptor beta chains from one sample, sequenced in a study of blood T cell repertoires in COVID-19. Repertoires were generated with immunoSEQ multiplex PCR, while TCRdb's copy carries only in-frame clones and drops some. This sample has under 65,000 clones, with 90% to 95% found just once. The sample taken for sequencing was peripheral blood. The receptor set was obtained from a human donor in a cohort sampled during active COVID-19. Both conserved end residues are part of each CDR3. A D gene is named only where the DNA matches it firmly. The size of a clone is reported for some rows only, either as once, few or many, or as a class for expanded clones.

TRBV15	NA	NA	TRBJ2-3	CATSRGQAGHLNTQYF	TGTGCCACCAGCAGAGGCCAAGCGGGACACTTGAATACGCAGTATTTT
TRBV7-9	TRBD1	NA	TRBJ2-3	CASSLATGVGTDTQYF	TGTGCCAGCAGCTTAGCGACAGGGGTAGGGACAGATACGCAGTATTTT
TRBV7-2	TRBD1	NA	TRBJ2-3	CASSLSIGLTGGNTDTQYF	TGTGCCAGCAGCTTATCAATCGGGCTGACAGGGGGCAACACAGATACGCAGTATTTT
TRBV19	TRBD1	NA	TRBJ2-7	CASDRVLYEQYF	TGTGCCTCGGACAGGGTGTTATACGAGCAGTACTTC
TRBV3-1/TRBV3-2	TRBD1	NA	TRBJ1-1	CASTQGRGPRRAFF	TGTGCCAGCACTCAGGGCAGGGGGCCACGGCGAGCTTTCTTT
TRBV10-3	NA	NA	TRBJ1-2	CAISDISGNRGYTF	TGTGCCATCAGTGACATATCAGGGAATCGAGGCTACACCTTC
TRBV28	NA	NA	TRBJ2-7	CASGSSYEQYF	TGTGCCAGCGGCAGCTCCTACGAGCAGTACTTC
TRBV5-4	TRBD2	NA	TRBJ2-1	CASSLGGPAGGYNEQFF	TGTGCCAGCAGCTTGGGAGGGCCGGCGGGAGGCTACAATGAGCAGTTCTTC
TRBV7-9	TRBD1	NA	TRBJ1-1	CASSSDRGTEAFF	TGTGCCAGCAGCTCTGACAGGGGCACTGAAGCTTTCTTT
TRBV6-5	NA	NA	TRBJ2-7	CASRTPTGSHEQYF	TGTGCCAGCAGAACCCCTACAGGGAGCCACGAGCAGTACTTC
TRBV4-2	NA	NA	TRBJ2-5	CASSQAFSEETQYF	TGTGCCAGCAGCCAAGCGTTTAGCGAGGAGACCCAGTACTTC
TRBV5-1	TRBD1	NA	TRBJ2-2	CASSEGATRGTGEPFF	TGCGCCAGCAGCGAGGGGGCGACGAGGGGAACCGGGGAGCCGTTTTTT
TRBV11-1	TRBD2	NA	TRBJ2-5	CASSFGLAGGTQYF	TGTGCCAGCAGCTTCGGACTAGCGGGAGGAACCCAGTACTTC
TRBV19	NA	NA	TRBJ1-2	CASSQGGNYGYTF	TGTGCCAGTAGTCAAGGGGGTAACTATGGCTACACCTTC
TRBV18	NA	once	TRBJ2-7	CASSPTLSYEQYF	TGTGCCAGCTCACCCACTCTTAGCTACGAGCAGTACTTC
TRBV5-4	NA	NA	TRBJ2-2	CASSPQGRSPGLSGELFF	TGTGCCAGCAGCCCACAGGGGAGGTCACCAGGGTTGTCCGGGGAGCTGTTTTTT
TRBV28	TRBD1	NA	TRBJ1-2	CASSLRTGYGYTF	TGTGCCAGCAGTCTCCGGACAGGTTATGGCTACACCTTC
TRBV30	NA	NA	TRBJ1-6	CAWSVSGGFSSYNSPLHF	TGTGCCTGGAGTGTCTCGGGTGGGTTTAGCTCCTATAATTCACCCCTCCACTTT
TRBV11-3	NA	once	TRBJ2-1	CASSLEYYNEQFF	TGTGCCAGCAGCTTAGAGTACTACAATGAGCAGTTCTTC
TRBV9	TRBD1	NA	TRBJ1-3	CASSRSGTGAGNTIYF	TGTGCCAGCAGCAGATCCGGGACAGGCGCCGGAAACACCATATATTTT